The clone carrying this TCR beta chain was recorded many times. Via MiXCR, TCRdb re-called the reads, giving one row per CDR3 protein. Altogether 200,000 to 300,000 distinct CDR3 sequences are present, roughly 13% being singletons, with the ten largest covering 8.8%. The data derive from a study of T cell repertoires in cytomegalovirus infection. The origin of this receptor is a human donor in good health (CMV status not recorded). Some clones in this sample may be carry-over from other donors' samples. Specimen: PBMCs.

The CDR3 loop is CASSKDRDQPQHF. The DNA for the CDR3 is TGTGCCAGCAGCAAGGACAGGGATCAGCCCCAGCATTTT. The chain links TRBV7-3 to TRBJ1-5, with 8 bases identical to TRBD1. The germline V gene encodes CDR1 SGHTA and CDR2 FQGTGA. CDR3 length: 13 residues. J lost 5 bases, V lost 5 bases, and 2 bases had no gene match.